The present TCR beta chain was sequenced within a study of blood T cell repertoires in COVID-19. Looking at the study overall: Italy, Spain and the United States were the sources of the convalescent and acute COVID-19 samples. PBMCs, B-cell-depleted T cells, or T cells provided the cDNA or gDNA that made up the material.

As handled by the study authors: Cell counts per sample came from amplifying reference gene primers. Sequencing was performed with immunoSEQ multiplex PCR; in TCRdb, only in-frame clones are kept and a portion is missing. V and J calls and clone size are copied from that table; D and trimming were computed from the DNA. The sample carries around 32,000 clones, around 90% recorded once. The V gene lost 6 bases and the J gene lost 2 bases, with 7 bases spanning the gap. Germline CDR1 reads SNHLY; CDR2 reads FYNNEI. This CDR3 comprises 12 residues. The chain employs TRBV2 and TRBJ1-2, with a tentative D call TRBD1 (5 bases). The sequence was obtained from a man between 65 and 85 years old with active or convalescent COVID-19. The sample comprised peripheral blood. CDR3 bases: TGTGCCAGCAGAGGGGCGAACTATGGCTACACCTTC. Protein sequence: CASRGANYGYTF.